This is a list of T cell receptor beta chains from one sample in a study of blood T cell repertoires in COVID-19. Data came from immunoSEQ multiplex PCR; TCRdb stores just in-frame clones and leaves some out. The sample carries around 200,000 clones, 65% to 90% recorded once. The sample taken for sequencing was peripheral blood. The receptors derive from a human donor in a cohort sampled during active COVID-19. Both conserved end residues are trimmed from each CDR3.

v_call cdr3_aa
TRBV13 ASSPRTSFNYGYT
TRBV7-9 ASSSTGWTEAF
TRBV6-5 ASTRNRGSGNTIY
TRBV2 ASSAGTGAYEQY
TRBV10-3 AISAGAYEQY
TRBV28 ASSLRSGISYEQY
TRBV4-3 ASSQDRQGTYEQY
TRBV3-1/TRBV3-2 ASSQGGTGRSYEQY
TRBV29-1 SVETGSEQF
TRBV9 ASSATSGQTYEQY
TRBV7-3 ASSELAGAGELF
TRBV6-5 ASSYSRAGGELF
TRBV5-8 ASSTGTSGKETQY